This TCR beta chain was identified during a study of T-cell memory formation after mild COVID-19. Overall study results and limits: There was a balanced CD4/CD8 profile in clones contracting day 15 to 85, and later expanders leaned CD4+.

Of note for this clonotype: Its specificity is not known.

Using its own MiXCR run on the 5' RACE reads, TCRdb lists one record per CDR3 protein. The top ten clones hold approximately 22% of a sample with 250,000 to 400,000 distinct CDR3 sequences, approximately 14% of them seen once. Sequences were obtained from PBMCs or a T cell subset sorted from them (not recorded which). The sequence derives from a man aged 18 to 29 who had mild COVID-19 (a few samples of this study predate the infection). Cell type and time point are not known.

The CDR3 loop reads CASTTAGGTGELFF. As DNA, the CDR3 is TGTGCCAGCACTACGGCCGGTGGGACCGGGGAGCTGTTTTTT. This rearrangement joins TRBV6-2 or TRBV6-3 to TRBJ2-2; D remains ambiguous. Trimming removed 7 bases at V and 5 bases at J, with 14 bases between. CDR3 size: 14 residues. Germline CDR1 is MNHEY and CDR2 is SVGEGT.